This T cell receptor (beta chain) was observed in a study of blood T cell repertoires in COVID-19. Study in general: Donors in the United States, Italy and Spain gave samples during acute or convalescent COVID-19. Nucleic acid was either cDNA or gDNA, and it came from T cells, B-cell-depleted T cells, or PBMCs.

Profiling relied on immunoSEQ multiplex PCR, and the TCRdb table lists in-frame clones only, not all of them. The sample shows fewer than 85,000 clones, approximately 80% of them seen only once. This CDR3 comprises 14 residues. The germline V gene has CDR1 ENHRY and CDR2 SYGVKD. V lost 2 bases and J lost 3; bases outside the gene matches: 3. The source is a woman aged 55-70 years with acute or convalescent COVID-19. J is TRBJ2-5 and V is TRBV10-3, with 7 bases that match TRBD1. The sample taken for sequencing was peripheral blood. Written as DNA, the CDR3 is TGTGCCATCAGTGAGGCAGGGGGAGAAGAGACCCAGTACTTC. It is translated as CAISEAGGEETQYF.